The 30 T cell receptor beta chains in this list originate from one sample, sequenced in a study of response to subunit inactivated influenza vaccine. TCRdb recomputed calls from the RT-PCR reads with MiXCR, one row per CDR3 protein. The data show about 480,000 distinct CDR3 sequences, under 15% seen once. The sample here was PBMCs from blood, taken roughly 48 days after vaccination. These receptors all come from a man in his fifties who received an inactivated influenza vaccine.

The V gene is TRBV29-1, the J gene TRBJ2-7; 7 nucleotides align to TRBD2. The CDR3 totals 16 residues. After removal of 1 base from V and 2 bases from J, the junction contained 11 bases not matched to a gene. CDR1 SQVTM and CDR2 ANQGSEA come from the germline V gene. The CDR3 loop is CSVEAQHPSGTYEQYF. In nucleotides, the CDR3 is TGCAGCGTTGAAGCCCAGCATCCTAGCGGAACCTACGAGCAGTACTTC.

This clonotype was counted only a few times. The CDR3 nucleotides read TGTGCCAGCAGGAGACAGAACACCGGGGAGCTGTTTTTT. It yields the protein CASRRQNTGELFF. The chain employs TRBV6-1 and TRBJ2-2; D gene uncertain. CDR1 MNHNS and CDR2 SASEGT come from the germline V gene. Trimming removed 6 bases from V and 1 base from J, with 6 bases in between. This CDR3 comprises 13 residues.

The chain couples TRBV6-1 to TRBJ1-2; 10 nucleotides align to TRBD1. The CDR3 has 15 amino acids. Germline CDR1 is MNHNS and CDR2 is SASEGT. The V gene end was trimmed by 6 bases and the J gene end by 1 base; junction bases not matched to a gene: 5. The CDR3 loop reads CASSMGQGINYGYTF. The CDR3 bases are TGTGCCAGCAGCATGGGACAGGGGATTAACTATGGCTACACCTTC.

This clonotype was seen a handful of times. The chain joins TRBV15 to TRBJ2-1, with 8 bases fitting TRBD2. Germline CDR1 LNHNV, CDR2 YYDKDF (reference sequence). The CDR3 runs to 18 residues. V lost 0 bases, J lost 1 base, and 8 bases stayed unmatched. The CDR3 sequence: CATSRDRSSGASYNEQFF. CDR3 DNA sequence: TGTGCCACCAGCAGAGATCGTAGTAGCGGGGCATCCTACAATGAGCAGTTCTTC. Full variable domain (rest looked up from reference TRBV15 and TRBJ2-1): DAMVIQNPRYQVTQFGKPVTLSCSQTLNHNVMYWYQQKSSQAPKLLFHYYDKDFNNEADTPDNFQSRRPNTSFCFLDIRSPGLGDTAMYLCATSRDRSSGASYNEQFFGPGTRLTVL.

The rearrangement joins TRBV5-1 to TRBJ2-3; D is tentatively TRBD1 or TRBD2 (5 bases each). V was clipped by 0 bases and J by 6 bases, with 8 bases between them. The CDR3 has 13 amino acids. From germline, CDR1 is SGHRS and CDR2 YFSETQ. The CDR3 DNA sequence: TGCGCCAGCAGCTTGGGACAGCGGGATACGCAGTATTTT. Protein product: CASSLGQRDTQYF.

This clonotype showed up just a few times. The chain is built from TRBV5-1 and TRBJ1-1; TRBD1 aligns across 7 bases. The CDR3 has 14 amino acids. The germline gives CDR1 SGHRS, CDR2 YFSETQ. V trimming: 3 bases; J trimming: 5 bases; junction bases outside the gene matches: 7. CDR3 DNA: TGCGCCAGCAGCTCGCAGGGGGTGGGAACTGAAGCTTTCTTT. The encoded protein is CASSSQGVGTEAFF. Using reference TRBV5-1 and TRBJ1-1 for the parts outside the CDR3, the full variable domain is KAGVTQTPRYLIKTRGQQVTLSCSPISGHRSVSWYQQTPGQGLQFLFEYFSETQRNKGNFPGRFSGRQFSNSRSEMNVSTLELGDSALYLCASSSQGVGTEAFFGQGTRLTVV.

Ten or more counts support this clonotype. The chain uses TRBV10-3 and TRBJ2-7, with a tentative D call TRBD1 (5 bases). This CDR3 has 17 residues. Germline values: CDR1 ENHRY, CDR2 SYGVKD. V lost 4 bases and J lost 0, with 19 bases in between. CDR3 nucleotides: TGTGCCATCAGTGTCATTCAAAGTACAGGACACTCCTACGAGCAGTACTTC. This encodes CAISVIQSTGHSYEQYF.

This chain joins TRBV28 and TRBJ2-7, with 13 bases identical to TRBD2. This CDR3 has 15 amino acids. V was clipped by 6 bases and J by 2 bases; unmatched bases: 4. The germline gives CDR1 MDHEN, CDR2 SYDVKM. The CDR3 sequence: CASRPGTSGTYEQYF. CDR3 DNA: TGTGCCAGCAGACCCGGGACTAGCGGGACCTACGAGCAGTACTTC.

This sequence joins TRBV27 and TRBJ2-7; TRBD1 matches 10 bases. The CDR3 spans 14 residues. With 5 bases clipped from V and 4 bases from J, the junction kept 5 bases outside the gene matches. The V gene's germline CDR1 is MNHEY and CDR2 SMNVEV (reference sequence). In DNA, the CDR3 is TGTGCCAGCAGTAGGACAGGGGGGGATTACGAGCAGTACTTC. Its translation is CASSRTGGDYEQYF.

The V and J genes are TRBV3-1 and TRBJ2-1, with unresolved D. V lost 0 bases and J lost 4, with 16 bases in between. Germline loops: CDR1 LGHDT, CDR2 YNNKEL (reference sequence). This CDR3 contains 17 residues. CDR3: CASSQDFPVPPYNEQFF. CDR3 nucleotides: TGTGCCAGCAGCCAAGATTTCCCGGTACCCCCTTACAATGAGCAGTTCTTC.

This clonotype was detected ten times or more. J is TRBJ1-4 and V is TRBV5-5, with 9 bases lining up with TRBD1. CDR3 length: 15 amino acids. The germline V gene has CDR1 SGHKS and CDR2 YYEKEE (reference sequence). With V trimmed by 4 bases and J by 7 bases, 8 bases remained unmatched. The CDR3 sequence is CASSLPGQGGEKLFF. The CDR3, as DNA: TGTGCCAGCAGCCTACCGGGACAGGGTGGTGAAAAACTGTTTTTT.

This clonotype was detected a few times. This rearrangement joins TRBV6-2 or TRBV6-3 to TRBJ1-2; a weak D match, TRBD1 (5 bases). V was clipped by 2 bases and J by 0 bases, with 13 bases between them. In germline, CDR1 is MNHEY, CDR2 SVGEGT. The CDR3 runs 16 residues. The CDR3 nucleotides are TGTGCCAGCAGTTACCGAGTGGGGGATCCTAACTATGGCTACACCTTC. Amino acid sequence: CASSYRVGDPNYGYTF.

The chain has TRBV5-1 and TRBJ2-3; D is unclear. V was shortened by 2 bases and J by 4 bases, with 8 bases between the two germline ends. Germline CDR1 SGHRS, CDR2 YFSETQ. The CDR3 is 13 residues long. The CDR3 sequence: CASSFRSADTQYF. The CDR3 coding sequence is TGCGCCAGCAGCTTTAGGTCCGCAGATACGCAGTATTTT.

The chain joins TRBV5-4 to TRBJ2-1; TRBD2 might be the D (6 bases). V was clipped by 5 bases and J by 5 bases, with 17 bases between them. CDR1 and CDR2 from the germline V gene are SGHNT and YYREEE (reference sequence). The CDR3 length is 15 residues. As DNA, the CDR3 is TGTGCCAGCAGGGCAACCGGGACTCCTAACAATGAGCAGTTCTTC. Translating gives CASRATGTPNNEQFF.

This clonotype was seen at least ten times. CDR3 in amino acids: CASRLTGGVEQYF. DNA of the CDR3: TGTGCCAGCAGACTGACAGGGGGCGTCGAGCAGTACTTC. This chain links TRBV12-3 or TRBV12-4 with TRBJ2-7; TRBD1 agrees at 10 bases. The CDR3 runs 13 residues. V lost 6 bases and J lost 6; bases outside the gene matches: 5.

This clonotype was counted a few times. The chain couples TRBV7-9 to TRBJ2-2; 7 nucleotides align to TRBD1. Germline V gives CDR1 SEHNR, CDR2 FQNEAQ (reference sequence). The CDR3 is made up of 15 amino acids. After removal of 9 bases from V and 2 bases from J, the junction contained 9 bases not matched to a gene. The CDR3 spells CASPRQGSNTGELFF. For the CDR3, the DNA is TGTGCCAGTCCTCGACAGGGCTCCAACACCGGGGAGCTGTTTTTT.

J is TRBJ2-3 and V is TRBV9; 9 bases align to TRBD2. V trimming: 3 bases; J trimming: 7 bases; junction bases outside the gene matches: 9. The germline V gene has CDR1 SGDLS and CDR2 YYNGEE. CDR3 length equals 15 residues. The CDR3 DNA reads as TGTGCCAGCAGCGGTCTAGCGGGAACGGAATATACGCAGTATTTT. Amino acids: CASSGLAGTEYTQYF.

The rearrangement uses TRBV10-3 and TRBJ2-2, with TRBD2 identical over 11 bases. Unmatched junction bases numbered 6, after V lost 6 bases and J lost 3 bases. This CDR3 is built from 16 residues. Looked up from germline, CDR1 is ENHRY and CDR2 is SYGVKD. Here the CDR3 reads CAIREGLAGYTGELFF. The CDR3 region has the DNA TGTGCCATCAGAGAAGGACTAGCGGGCTACACCGGGGAGCTGTTTTTT.

The gene calls are TRBV3-1 and TRBJ1-6, with 10 bases fitting TRBD1. The CDR3 consists of 16 residues. The germline CDR1 and CDR2 sequences are LGHDT and YNNKEL (reference sequence). V shed 4 bases and J 7 bases; nucleotides not matched to a gene: 7. CDR3 sequence (DNA): TGTGCCAGCAGCCGACGACAGGGGGCTCGGAATTCACCCCTCCACTTT. It encodes CASSRRQGARNSPLHF.

The chain uses TRBV12-3 or TRBV12-4 and TRBJ2-5; D unclear. With 5 bases removed from V and 5 bases from J, the gap between germline ends came to 15 bases. There are 14 residues in the CDR3. CDR3: CASSADGLSETQYF. In DNA, the CDR3 is TGTGCCAGCAGTGCTGACGGTCTCTCTGAGACCCAGTACTTC.

This clonotype occurred many times. J is TRBJ2-5 and V is TRBV24-1; D is possibly TRBD2 (5 bases). Germline loops: CDR1 KGHDR, CDR2 SFDVKD. Between the trimmed V and J ends, which lost 5 bases and 2 bases, there was a span of 20 bases. The CDR3 length is 17 residues. CDR3 amino acids: CATSAPEGYGPQETQYF. The CDR3 bases are TGTGCCACCAGTGCCCCTGAGGGATACGGGCCGCAAGAGACCCAGTACTTC.

This clonotype showed up just a few times. This sequence joins TRBV20-1 and TRBJ1-5; maybe TRBD1 (6 bases). Germline assignment: CDR1 DFQATT and CDR2 SNEGSKA (reference sequence). Trimming took 6 bases from V and 1 from J, leaving 19 bases between them. The CDR3 covers 16 residues. CDR3 protein: CSAFLPGHQSNQPQHF. CDR3 sequence (DNA): TGCAGTGCCTTCCTTCCGGGACACCAAAGCAATCAGCCCCAGCATTTT.

In its sample, this clonotype was seen many times. The rearrangement joins TRBV4-2 to TRBJ2-5, with a tentative D call TRBD2 (6 bases). The germline V gene has CDR1 LGHNA and CDR2 YNFKEQ. The CDR3 length is 15 residues. The V and J ends lost 3 bases and 5 bases respectively, with 16 bases between them. The CDR3: CASSHRLGIEETQYF. The DNA for the CDR3 is TGTGCCAGCAGCCACCGACTAGGAATTGAGGAGACCCAGTACTTC.

This clonotype was counted ten times or more. This chain connects TRBV12-3 or TRBV12-4 to TRBJ2-5; TRBD1 agrees at 7 bases. CDR3 size: 13 residues. Trimming took 7 bases from V and 3 from J; bases not matched to a gene: 5. The CDR3, as DNA: TGTGCCAGCATCCTGACAGGGAAAGAGACCCAGTACTTC. It is translated as CASILTGKETQYF.

This clonotype was seen a handful of times. The chain links TRBV6-1 to TRBJ2-1; D remains unclear. With 6 bases removed from V and 8 bases from J, the gap between germline ends came to 17 bases. In germline, CDR1 is MNHNS, CDR2 SASEGT. CDR3 length equals 14 residues. In nucleotides, the CDR3 is TGTGCCAGCAGGGAGCTAGAGGTGGTCTATGAGCAGTTCTTC. It encodes CASRELEVVYEQFF.

For this clonotype: One end of the junction varies from germline; a read error may be responsible. This chain links TRBV20-1 with TRBJ2-2, with 11 bases matching TRBD2. Germline V gene sequence: CDR1 DFQATT, CDR2 SNEGSKA (reference sequence). This CDR3 has 17 residues. The CDR3 loop is CCARTISGRANTGELFF. Written as DNA, the CDR3 is TGCTGTGCTAGAACTATTAGCGGGAGGGCGAACACCGGGGAGCTGTTTTTT.

This clonotype was counted between two and nine times. CDR3 amino acids: CSVEGWGNTEAFF. In nucleotides, the CDR3 is TGCAGCGTTGAAGGGTGGGGGAACACTGAAGCTTTCTTT. V is TRBV29-1 and J is TRBJ1-1; D is unclear. V lost 1 base to trimming and J lost 1 base, with 7 bases between them. CDR3 length: 13 amino acids. Germline lookup yields CDR1 SQVTM and CDR2 ANQGSEA.

The chain has TRBV27 and TRBJ2-3; D unclear. Germline V gene data show CDR1 as MNHEY and CDR2 as SMNVEV (reference sequence). Trimming cost V 9 bases and J 2 bases, with 21 bases left between them. The CDR3 runs 16 residues. CDR3 protein: CARKTLAAKLTDTQYF. The CDR3 DNA reads as TGTGCCAGGAAGACGCTGGCAGCGAAACTCACAGATACGCAGTATTTT.

J is TRBJ1-1 and V is TRBV20-1; TRBD1 might be the D (6 bases). V was pared by 6 bases and J by 4 bases, with 18 bases between. CDR3 length: 14 amino acids. CDR1 is DFQATT and CDR2 is SNEGSKA in the germline V gene (reference sequence). In DNA form, the CDR3 reads TGCAGTGCAGGGAATACAGGGTTGGCCACTGAAGCTTTCTTT. Its protein product is CSAGNTGLATEAFF.

In its sample, this clonotype was seen a few times. This chain links TRBV20-1 with TRBJ2-1; no clear D. This CDR3 comprises 12 residues. Trimming pared 2 bases from V and 5 bases from J, leaving 7 bases between. Germline V gives CDR1 DFQATT, CDR2 SNEGSKA (reference sequence). As DNA, the CDR3 is TGCAGTGCTAGACGTGGCCACAATGAGCAGTTCTTC. It translates to CSARRGHNEQFF.